Listed here is a single TCR beta chain. What it binds is not known. cDNA libraries for TCR beta contained unique molecular identifiers. Each batch of 1 to 10 million T cells produced some 500,000 cDNA molecules. TCRdb re-called the PCR reads with MiXCR, one entry per CDR3 protein. In the table there are hundreds of thousands of distinct CDR3 sequences, around 40% of which are singletons. The data originate from a study of post-analysis software for immune sequencing data. Across the whole study: As for disease course, relapsing-remitting, secondary progressive and progressive-relapsing multiple sclerosis were all included.

Regarding the study as a whole: Same-batch samples co-clustered strongly by F measure. Significantly lower normalized Chao1 diversity was found in patients with multiple sclerosis relative to controls. Higher frequency in patients than in controls was seen for about 5 TRBV segments, with TRBV5-6, TRBV5-1 and TRBV20-1 among them.

The trim removed 8 bases at V and 4 bases at J, leaving 7 bases unmatched. The length of the CDR3 is 15 residues. Germline CDR1 SGHTA, CDR2 FQGTGA. The chain recombines TRBV7-3 with TRBJ2-3, with 12 bases fitting TRBD2. The material sequenced was blood. This clonotype was sampled from a girl between 10 and 17 years old with multiple sclerosis. The CDR3 region is CASAGTSGLADTQYF. For the CDR3, the DNA is TGTGCCAGCGCCGGGACTAGCGGGTTGGCAGATACGCAGTATTTT.